This is a list of T cell receptor beta chains from one sample in a study of OX40 agonist ivuxolimab in advanced cancers. The repertoire was sequenced with immunoSEQ multiplex PCR; TCRdb's copy has only in-frame clones and lacks some. The sample lists approximately 84,000 clones; approximately 89% were seen once. The input for sequencing was CD4+ or CD8+ T cells sorted from blood, taken in a trial of the OX40 agonist ivuxolimab. These receptors came from an adult with an advanced solid tumor such as melanoma, head and neck, liver or kidney cancer. CDR3s include the opening cysteine and the closing phenylalanine or tryptophan. The D gene is left open where the match is weak. The listing skips clone size in some rows; elsewhere it reads once, few, many or a size class.

abundance: NA
d_gene: NA
j_gene: TRBJ2-1
v_gene: TRBV18
CDR3nt: TGTGCCAGCTCATTCGTGGGAAATGAGCAGTTCTTC
CDR3aa: CASSFVGNEQFF

abundance: NA
d_gene: NA
j_gene: TRBJ2-3
v_gene: TRBV7-9
CDR3nt: TGTGCCAGCAGCTTAGTTACTAGCAGCCATTCTAGCACAGATACGCAGTATTTT
CDR3aa: CASSLVTSSHSSTDTQYF

abundance: NA
d_gene: TRBD1
j_gene: TRBJ2-3
v_gene: TRBV5-1
CDR3nt: TGCGCCAGCAGCTTCCCTACAGGGGGTAGAATAGATACGCAGTATTTT
CDR3aa: CASSFPTGGRIDTQYF

abundance: NA
d_gene: TRBD2
j_gene: TRBJ2-3
v_gene: TRBV7-9
CDR3nt: TGTGCCAGCAGCCTTGGACTAGCGGGAGTTGGAGATACGCAGTATTTT
CDR3aa: CASSLGLAGVGDTQYF

abundance: NA
d_gene: NA
j_gene: TRBJ1-1
v_gene: TRBV6-5
CDR3nt: TGTGCCAGCAGTGTTAGGACAGCGAACACTGAAGCTTTCTTT
CDR3aa: CASSVRTANTEAFF

abundance: NA
d_gene: NA
j_gene: TRBJ2-1
v_gene: TRBV29-1
CDR3nt: TGCAGTGTTGGGAGGTCGCAAGAGCAGTTCTTC
CDR3aa: CSVGRSQEQFF

abundance: NA
d_gene: NA
j_gene: TRBJ1-3
v_gene: TRBV5-8
CDR3nt: TGTGCCAGCAGACGAAGGGTGGGAACTGGAAACACCATATATTTT
CDR3aa: CASRRRVGTGNTIYF

abundance: NA
d_gene: TRBD1
j_gene: TRBJ2-7
v_gene: TRBV19
CDR3nt: TGTGCCAGTAGTATAGATTACTACAGGGGGCGCGGCGAGCAGTACTTC
CDR3aa: CASSIDYYRGRGEQYF

abundance: NA
d_gene: TRBD1
j_gene: TRBJ1-3
v_gene: TRBV30
CDR3nt: TGTGCCTGGAGCGGGGACAGGGGATCCTCTGGAAACACCATATATTTT
CDR3aa: CAWSGDRGSSGNTIYF

abundance: NA
d_gene: TRBD1
j_gene: TRBJ2-7
v_gene: TRBV28
CDR3nt: TGTGCCAGCAATTCGGGACAGGGGAGCGATTACGAGCAGTACTTC
CDR3aa: CASNSGQGSDYEQYF

abundance: NA
d_gene: NA
j_gene: TRBJ2-7
v_gene: TRBV30
CDR3nt: TGTGCCTGGAGTTCTTCGGCCTACGAGCAGTACTTC
CDR3aa: CAWSSSAYEQYF

abundance: NA
d_gene: NA
j_gene: TRBJ2-7
v_gene: TRBV7-2
CDR3nt: TGTGCCAGCAGCTTAGCGGCGGGATTCACCTACGAGCAGTACTTC
CDR3aa: CASSLAAGFTYEQYF

abundance: NA
d_gene: NA
j_gene: TRBJ1-1
v_gene: TRBV6-1
CDR3nt: TGTGCCAGCAGTGGGGGATTCACTGAAGCTTTCTTT
CDR3aa: CASSGGFTEAFF

abundance: NA
d_gene: NA
j_gene: TRBJ1-5
v_gene: TRBV4-1
CDR3nt: TGCGCCAGCAGCCAAGAATACGTTCGGACGTCCCAGCATTTT
CDR3aa: CASSQEYVRTSQHF

abundance: NA
d_gene: NA
j_gene: TRBJ1-1
v_gene: TRBV5-1
CDR3nt: TGCGCCAGCAGCTTAACAGGGCACCCCAAAGCTTTCTTT
CDR3aa: CASSLTGHPKAFF

abundance: NA
d_gene: NA
j_gene: TRBJ2-1
v_gene: TRBV5-1
CDR3nt: TGCGCCAGCAGCGAGGGGCCCGACGGTACCTACAATGAGCAGTTCTTC
CDR3aa: CASSEGPDGTYNEQFF

abundance: NA
d_gene: TRBD1
j_gene: TRBJ2-1
v_gene: TRBV19
CDR3nt: TGTGCCAGTAGTCCTCGGGACAGGGAAGATGAGCAGTTCTTC
CDR3aa: CASSPRDREDEQFF

abundance: once
d_gene: TRBD2
j_gene: TRBJ2-3
v_gene: TRBV14
CDR3nt: TGTGCCAGCAGCCAAGGACTAGCGGGGGGGCCCACAGATACGCAGTATTTT
CDR3aa: CASSQGLAGGPTDTQYF

abundance: NA
d_gene: TRBD1
j_gene: TRBJ1-4
v_gene: TRBV6-5
CDR3nt: TGTGCCAGCAGTTCCGGGACAGGGAGCAAACTGTTTTTT
CDR3aa: CASSSGTGSKLFF

abundance: once
d_gene: TRBD2
j_gene: TRBJ2-2
v_gene: TRBV19
CDR3nt: TGTGCCAGTAGTGGCCTAGCGGGAAGTGCCGGGGAGCTGTTTTTT
CDR3aa: CASSGLAGSAGELFF

abundance: NA
d_gene: TRBD2
j_gene: TRBJ2-3
v_gene: TRBV4-1
CDR3nt: TGCGCCAGCAGCCAAGTCCCCAGCGGGAGAACAGATACGCAGTATTTT
CDR3aa: CASSQVPSGRTDTQYF

abundance: few
d_gene: TRBD1
j_gene: TRBJ2-7
v_gene: TRBV19
CDR3nt: TGTGCCAGTAGTTCGGACAGGGAGCAGTACTTC
CDR3aa: CASSSDREQYF

abundance: NA
d_gene: NA
j_gene: TRBJ1-1
v_gene: TRBV2
CDR3nt: TGTGCCAGCACACTTAAGCACAGCATGAACACTGAAGCTTTCTTT
CDR3aa: CASTLKHSMNTEAFF

abundance: NA
d_gene: TRBD2
j_gene: TRBJ2-5
v_gene: TRBV4-1
CDR3nt: TGCGCCAGCAGCTCACTAGCGGGGGTAGGGGAGACCCAGTACTTC
CDR3aa: CASSSLAGVGETQYF

abundance: NA
d_gene: NA
j_gene: TRBJ2-2
v_gene: TRBV28
CDR3nt: TGTGCCAGCAGTTTTGGGGGAGTAACCGGGGAGCTGTTTTTT
CDR3aa: CASSFGGVTGELFF

abundance: NA
d_gene: NA
j_gene: TRBJ2-3
v_gene: TRBV7-2
CDR3nt: TGTGCCAGCCGGGCCCTAGTCGGGCGTACTCCAGATACGCAGTATTTT
CDR3aa: CASRALVGRTPDTQYF

abundance: once
d_gene: TRBD2
j_gene: TRBJ2-2
v_gene: TRBV5-1
CDR3nt: TGCGCCAGCAGCGATCCGAGACTAGCGGGAGGGCCAGGGACCGGGGAGCTGTTTTTT
CDR3aa: CASSDPRLAGGPGTGELFF

abundance: NA
d_gene: NA
j_gene: TRBJ2-7
v_gene: TRBV19
CDR3nt: TGTGCCAGTAGTATTAATGACAACTACGAGCAGTACTTC
CDR3aa: CASSINDNYEQYF

abundance: NA
d_gene: TRBD1
j_gene: TRBJ2-1
v_gene: TRBV18
CDR3nt: TGTGCCAGCTCACCAGACAGGGCAGTTGAGCAGTTCTTC
CDR3aa: CASSPDRAVEQFF

abundance: NA
d_gene: TRBD2
j_gene: TRBJ2-1
v_gene: TRBV30
CDR3nt: TGTGCCTGGACGATTCGGGGACTAGCGGGATCAAGGCGGTTCTTC
CDR3aa: CAWTIRGLAGSRRFF

abundance: NA
d_gene: TRBD2
j_gene: TRBJ2-1
v_gene: TRBV19
CDR3nt: TGTGCCAGTAGTATAACTGGAGCGGGGGGAGGCAATGAGCAGTTCTTC
CDR3aa: CASSITGAGGGNEQFF

abundance: NA
d_gene: TRBD1
j_gene: TRBJ2-7
v_gene: TRBV6-1
CDR3nt: TGTGCCACCAGGGGACAGGCCTACGAGCAGTACTTC
CDR3aa: CATRGQAYEQYF

abundance: NA
d_gene: NA
j_gene: TRBJ2-5
v_gene: TRBV18
CDR3nt: TGTGCCAGCTCACCAACCAGCGGAGAAGAGACCCAGTACTTC
CDR3aa: CASSPTSGEETQYF

abundance: NA
d_gene: TRBD2
j_gene: TRBJ2-3
v_gene: TRBV13
CDR3nt: TGTGCCAGCAGCACGCTTGGACTAGCTGGAACAGATACGCAGTATTTT
CDR3aa: CASSTLGLAGTDTQYF

abundance: NA
d_gene: NA
j_gene: TRBJ2-3
v_gene: TRBV14
CDR3nt: TGTGCCAGCAGCCAAGGAAACAAAAGCACAGATACGCAGTATTTT
CDR3aa: CASSQGNKSTDTQYF

abundance: NA
d_gene: TRBD1
j_gene: TRBJ2-2
v_gene: TRBV2
CDR3nt: TGTGCCAGCGGCCGGGACAGGGGCGCCACCGGGGAGCTGTTTTTT
CDR3aa: CASGRDRGATGELFF

abundance: NA
d_gene: NA
j_gene: TRBJ2-5
v_gene: TRBV5-1
CDR3nt: TGCGCCAGCAGCTTGGTTCGGGAGACCCAGTACTTC
CDR3aa: CASSLVRETQYF

abundance: NA
d_gene: NA
j_gene: TRBJ2-7
v_gene: TRBV27
CDR3nt: TGTGCCAGCAGTTTAGGACAGTGGTACGAGCAGTACTTC
CDR3aa: CASSLGQWYEQYF

abundance: NA
d_gene: NA
j_gene: TRBJ2-1
v_gene: TRBV11-3
CDR3nt: TGTGCCAGCAGCCGGACGGGGAATGAGCAGTTCTTC
CDR3aa: CASSRTGNEQFF

abundance: NA
d_gene: NA
j_gene: TRBJ1-4
v_gene: TRBV28
CDR3nt: TGTGCCAGCAGTACCTCTAATGAAAAACTGTTTTTT
CDR3aa: CASSTSNEKLFF

abundance: NA
d_gene: TRBD2
j_gene: TRBJ2-1
v_gene: TRBV30
CDR3nt: TGTGCCTGGAGTGCCAGCGGGAGTAAGTACAATGAGCAGTTCTTC
CDR3aa: CAWSASGSKYNEQFF

abundance: few
d_gene: NA
j_gene: TRBJ2-1
v_gene: TRBV30
CDR3nt: TGTGCCTGGAGTGAAAACCAAGGGAGTCAGTTCTTC
CDR3aa: CAWSENQGSQFF

abundance: once
d_gene: TRBD1
j_gene: TRBJ1-2
v_gene: TRBV29-1
CDR3nt: TGCAGCGTTGAAGGACAGGGCCATGGCTACACCTTC
CDR3aa: CSVEGQGHGYTF

abundance: NA
d_gene: NA
j_gene: TRBJ2-7
v_gene: TRBV15
CDR3nt: TGTGCCAACCACGGCCGAGAGCGGCAGAAGCCCTACGAGCAGTACTTC
CDR3aa: CANHGRERQKPYEQYF

abundance: NA
d_gene: TRBD1
j_gene: TRBJ1-1
v_gene: TRBV19
CDR3nt: TGTGCCAGTAGTATCATAGGACAGGTCAGGACTGAAGCTTTCTTT
CDR3aa: CASSIIGQVRTEAFF

abundance: NA
d_gene: NA
j_gene: TRBJ2-3
v_gene: TRBV5-4
CDR3nt: TGTGCCAGCAGCTTTACGGGCTCCGGCGCAGATACGCAGTATTTT
CDR3aa: CASSFTGSGADTQYF

abundance: NA
d_gene: NA
j_gene: TRBJ2-3
v_gene: TRBV29-1
CDR3nt: TGCAGTTACAGGGAGGCAGATACGCAGTATTTT
CDR3aa: CSYREADTQYF

abundance: once
d_gene: TRBD2
j_gene: TRBJ2-1
v_gene: TRBV28
CDR3nt: TGTGCCAGCAGCCCAAGGACTAGCGCCTACAATGAGCAGTTCTTC
CDR3aa: CASSPRTSAYNEQFF

abundance: NA
d_gene: NA
j_gene: TRBJ1-1
v_gene: TRBV4-1
CDR3nt: TGCGCCAGCAGGCACAGGCAGATGAACACTGAAGCTTTCTTT
CDR3aa: CASRHRQMNTEAFF

abundance: NA
d_gene: TRBD2
j_gene: TRBJ2-5
v_gene: TRBV11-3
CDR3nt: TGTGCCAGCAGCTTAGACGGGACTAGAGAGGGGCCGTCCGGGGCCCAGTACTTC
CDR3aa: CASSLDGTREGPSGAQYF

abundance: NA
d_gene: NA
j_gene: TRBJ1-4
v_gene: TRBV30
CDR3nt: TGTGCCGCAAACAAGGCAACAGGGTGGGGTCCACGATCCAAAAAACTGTTTTTT
CDR3aa: CAANKATGWGPRSKKLFF

abundance: NA
d_gene: NA
j_gene: TRBJ2-1
v_gene: TRBV6-5
CDR3nt: TGTGCCAGCAGTTACTCGCCGGGGGAAGATTGGCAGTTCTTC
CDR3aa: CASSYSPGEDWQFF